This record covers a single T cell receptor beta chain. The sample is drawn from a study of T-cell reconstitution after alpha-beta-depleted transplantation in children. Germline V gene lookup returns CDR1 LGHNA and CDR2 YSLEER. The V end lost 0 bases, the J end lost 0 bases, and 10 bases lay between the germline ends. This CDR3 has 16 residues. The authors prepared the TCRbeta library with unique molecular identifiers. TCRdb itself ran the PCR reads through MiXCR, one entry per CDR3 protein. The profile shows hundreds of thousands of distinct CDR3 sequences, roughly a quarter of them singletons. The gene calls are TRBV4-3 and TRBJ2-3; no clear D gene. Sequenced here: PBMCs, mostly from graft donor cells, sampled 360 days after TCRalphabeta/CD19-depleted stem cell transplant. This clonotype was sampled from a female patient aged 2 to 10 who had a stem cell transplant for congenital amegakaryocytic thrombocytopenia, so the T cells may come from the graft donor. DNA of the CDR3: TGCGCCAGCAGCCAAGAAGGTAGCAGTAGCACAGATACGCAGTATTTT. It codes for CASSQEGSSSTDTQYF.